These T cell receptor beta chains were read from a single sample in a study of T cell clones after liver transplantation. Repertoires were generated with immunoSEQ multiplex PCR, while TCRdb's copy carries only in-frame clones and drops some. The table has more than 65,000 clones, roughly 90% seen once; the top ten hold less than 3.5%. The starting material was CD4+ T cells from blood, obtained before liver transplant. The receptors come from a human donor who received a liver transplant. The CDR3 runs from the conserved cysteine through the conserved F or W. D genes are given only for firm matches. Not every row has a clone size; where given, it reads once, few, many or a size class.

size: once
V: TRBV6-6
D: NA
J: TRBJ1-1
CDR3: CASSLRSTGQGAFF
DNA: TGTGCCAGCAGCCTCCGTTCGACCGGACAAGGAGCTTTCTTT

size: NA
V: TRBV10-2
D: TRBD2
J: TRBJ2-2
CDR3: CATGTSGIAGELFF
DNA: TGCGCCACCGGGACTAGCGGGATCGCGGGGGAGCTGTTTTTT

size: NA
V: TRBV14
D: NA
J: TRBJ2-3
CDR3: CASSQVARSTDTQYF
DNA: TGTGCCAGCAGCCAAGTTGCTAGGAGCACAGATACGCAGTATTTT

size: NA
V: TRBV19
D: NA
J: TRBJ2-3
CDR3: CASSNPMGAVSTDTQYF
DNA: TGTGCCAGTAGTAACCCCATGGGAGCGGTTAGCACAGATACGCAGTATTTT

size: NA
V: TRBV19
D: TRBD2
J: TRBJ2-1
CDR3: CASSIFAGGPNEQFF
DNA: TGTGCCAGTAGTATTTTTGCGGGAGGGCCGAATGAGCAGTTCTTC

size: NA
V: TRBV7-6
D: NA
J: TRBJ2-6
CDR3: CASSLKPPQRSGANVLTF
DNA: TGTGCCAGCAGCTTAAAGCCGCCACAGCGATCTGGGGCCAACGTCCTGACTTTC

size: NA
V: TRBV5-1
D: NA
J: TRBJ2-3
CDR3: CASSLGPHSTDTQYF
DNA: TGCGCCAGCAGCTTGGGACCGCACAGCACAGATACGCAGTATTTT

size: NA
V: TRBV7-6
D: NA
J: TRBJ2-2
CDR3: CASSSLIPGELFF
DNA: TGTGCCAGCAGCTCATTGATTCCCGGGGAGCTGTTTTTT

size: NA
V: TRBV6-1
D: NA
J: TRBJ2-2
CDR3: CACLSGELFF
DNA: TGTGCCTGCCTGTCCGGGGAGCTGTTTTTT

size: NA
V: TRBV11-2
D: TRBD2
J: TRBJ2-5
CDR3: CASSFTGGETQYF
DNA: TGTGCCAGCAGCTTTACGGGGGGAGAGACCCAGTACTTC

size: medium-sized
V: TRBV19
D: NA
J: TRBJ1-5
CDR3: CASSIPAPRGDQPQHF
DNA: TGTGCCAGTAGTATACCCGCCCCGCGGGGCGATCAGCCCCAGCATTTT

size: NA
V: TRBV5-4
D: TRBD2
J: TRBJ2-3
CDR3: CASSPGLAVTTDTQYF
DNA: TGTGCCAGCAGCCCCGGACTAGCGGTGACCACAGATACGCAGTATTTT

size: NA
V: TRBV11-2
D: TRBD1
J: TRBJ1-4
CDR3: CASSSQGAGEKLFF
DNA: TGTGCCAGCAGCTCACAGGGGGCCGGTGAAAAACTGTTTTTT

size: NA
V: TRBV14
D: NA
J: TRBJ2-2
CDR3: CASSQDAGELFF
DNA: TGTGCCAGCAGCCAAGATGCCGGGGAGCTGTTTTTT

size: NA
V: TRBV27
D: NA
J: TRBJ1-2
CDR3: CASSSSTGKLWYGYTF
DNA: TGTGCCAGCAGTTCCAGCACAGGGAAGTTATGGTATGGCTACACCTTC

size: NA
V: TRBV25-1
D: TRBD1
J: TRBJ2-5
CDR3: CASSDMRQGQETQYF
DNA: TGTGCCAGCAGTGATATGAGACAGGGTCAAGAGACCCAGTACTTC

size: NA
V: TRBV27
D: NA
J: TRBJ2-5
CDR3: CASSAREETQYF
DNA: TGTGCCAGCAGTGCGAGGGAAGAGACCCAGTACTTC

size: NA
V: TRBV2
D: NA
J: TRBJ2-3
CDR3: CASSGPGGGTPDTQYF
DNA: TGTGCCAGCAGTGGGCCTGGAGGCGGGACCCCAGATACGCAGTATTTT

size: NA
V: TRBV28
D: TRBD1
J: TRBJ1-3
CDR3: CASSSGTGGNTIYF
DNA: TGTGCCAGCAGTTCCGGGACAGGGGGAAACACCATATATTTT

size: NA
V: TRBV10-1
D: TRBD1
J: TRBJ2-7
CDR3: CASSDLSCRGRPEQYF
DNA: TGCGCCAGCAGTGACCTCTCCTGCAGGGGGCGACCCGAGCAGTACTTC

size: NA
V: TRBV5-8
D: NA
J: TRBJ1-2
CDR3: CASSLVRPPMGYGYTF
DNA: TGTGCCAGCAGCTTGGTTCGGCCTCCAATGGGATATGGCTACACCTTC

size: NA
V: TRBV14
D: NA
J: TRBJ1-1
CDR3: CASSTQSTEAFF
DNA: TGTGCCAGCAGCACCCAGAGTACTGAAGCTTTCTTT

size: NA
V: TRBV7-2
D: NA
J: TRBJ2-5
CDR3: CASSLAGLATETQYF
DNA: TGTGCCAGCAGCTTAGCAGGGCTAGCGACGGAGACCCAGTACTTC

size: NA
V: TRBV10-1
D: NA
J: TRBJ2-1
CDR3: CASTPSAKQFF
DNA: TGCGCCAGCACCCCGAGCGCCAAGCAGTTCTTC

size: few
V: TRBV28
D: TRBD1
J: TRBJ2-7
CDR3: CASSDNGQGAEFLF
DNA: TGTGCCAGCAGCGATAACGGACAGGGGGCAGAATTTTTATTC

size: NA
V: TRBV5-1
D: NA
J: TRBJ1-3
CDR3: CATAEGSGNTIYF
DNA: TGCGCCACCGCGGAGGGCTCTGGAAACACCATATATTTT

size: NA
V: TRBV7-2
D: NA
J: TRBJ1-4
CDR3: CASSTTGTRVATNEKLFF
DNA: TGTGCCAGCAGCACAACCGGGACTCGGGTGGCAACTAATGAAAAACTGTTTTTT

size: NA
V: TRBV9
D: NA
J: TRBJ2-7
CDR3: CASSASFGAREQYF
DNA: TGTGCCAGCAGCGCCTCTTTCGGGGCGCGGGAGCAGTACTTC